Shown below are 22 T cell receptor beta chains from a single sample sequenced in a study of CD8+CD57+ T cells in acquired aplastic anemia. Selection for sequencing was limited to patients who had shown CD8+CD57+ cell expansion by flow cytometry. Genomic DNA, the template, was used for profiling of the TCR beta VDJ and CDR3. Each CDR3 protein gets one entry after TCRdb re-called the reads with MiXCR. Altogether about 160,000 distinct CDR3 sequences are present, roughly half being singletons, with the ten largest covering roughly 3.2%. The sample comprised sorted CD4+, CD8+, or CD8+CD57+ T cells (not recorded which) from PBMCs. Every receptor here comes from a human donor with aplastic anemia.

This clonotype was counted between two and nine times. The rearrangement links TRBV24-1 to TRBJ2-1, with D hard to call. The CDR3 spans 13 residues. Germline values: CDR1 KGHDR, CDR2 SFDVKD. V was clipped by 0 bases and J by 8 bases, with 7 bases between them. The CDR3 coding sequence is TGTGCCACCAGTGATTTGGTGAGCGATGAGCAGTTCTTC. Its protein is CATSDLVSDEQFF.

The table lists this clonotype with many counts. The chain links TRBV4-3 to TRBJ2-1; 8 bases match TRBD1. Germline CDR1 LGHNA, CDR2 YSLEER. The CDR3 is 15 amino acids. V lost 4 bases to trimming and J lost 13 bases; unmatched junction nucleotides: 15. The chain's CDR3 is CASSRESTGTGLQFF. The CDR3, as DNA: TGCGCCAGCAGCCGAGAAAGCACCGGGACAGGTTTACAGTTCTTC.

As concerns this clonotype: A read error may be the cause here, since a much bigger clone is one base away. This chain joins TRBV12-3 or TRBV12-4 and TRBJ1-5; D unresolved. The CDR3 length is 13 residues. Trimming pared 10 bases from V and 9 bases from J, leaving 19 bases between. CDR3 sequence reads: CANSAGSEWPQHF. The DNA for the CDR3 is TGTGCCAACAGCGCGGGCTCTGAATGGCCCCAGCATTTT.

CDR3 loop: CASSKEASGDLLSTDTQYF. DNA for the CDR3: TGTGCCAGTAGTAAGGAGGCTAGCGGGGACTTACTTAGCACAGATACGCAGTATTTT. The chain uses TRBV19 and TRBJ2-3, with TRBD2 identical over 9 bases. The germline CDR1 and CDR2 sequences are LNHDA and SQIVND (reference sequence). Germline trimming cut 4 bases from V and 0 bases from J; bases unmatched to any gene: 14. This CDR3 region has 19 residues.

Many counts were recorded for this clonotype. The V call is TRBV11-2, the J call TRBJ1-6; perhaps TRBD1 as D (5 bases). Per germline, CDR1 SGHAT and CDR2 FQNNGV. The V end was cut by 3 bases, the J end by 2 bases, with 11 bases between. The CDR3 is 16 amino acids. For the CDR3, the DNA is TGTGCCAGCAGCTTGGAAAGGGGCCCCTATAATTCACCCCTCCACTTT. It yields the protein CASSLERGPYNSPLHF.

This clonotype was counted ten times or more. The CDR3 reads CASSPGLRETQYF. As DNA, the CDR3 is TGTGCCAGCAGCCCGGGACTACGAGAGACCCAGTACTTC. The chain combines TRBV7-8 with TRBJ2-5; 7 bases align to TRBD2. The CDR3 totals 13 residues. Germline CDR1 is SGHVS and CDR2 is FQNEAQ. V lost 5 bases, J lost 4 bases, and 4 bases stayed unmatched.

In its sample, this clonotype was seen many times. V usage is TRBV12-3 or TRBV12-4 and J usage is TRBJ2-2; D gene uncertain. V lost 5 bases and J 3 bases, leaving 16 bases between the germline ends. The CDR3 extends over 16 amino acids. CDR3 amino acids: CASSLGQLIDTGELFF. The CDR3 DNA reads as TGTGCCAGCAGTCTAGGGCAACTGATCGACACCGGGGAGCTGTTTTTT.

The chain is built from TRBV5-1 and TRBJ2-7; TRBD2 matches at 12 bases. Germline values: CDR1 SGHRS, CDR2 YFSETQ. The junction had 8 bases not matched to a gene; V was cut back by 4 bases and J by 6 bases. The CDR3 extends over 15 amino acids. The CDR3 DNA reads as TGCGCCAGCAGCCCAAGACTAGCGGGAGTATCCGAGCAGTACTTC. Translated, it gives CASSPRLAGVSEQYF.

This clonotype was recorded many times. The chain carries TRBV19 and TRBJ1-3; D unresolved. This CDR3 has 16 amino acids. CDR1 LNHDA and CDR2 SQIVND come from the germline V gene (reference sequence). The V and J ends lost 4 bases and 7 bases respectively, with 20 bases between them. The CDR3 DNA reads TGTGCCAGTAGTAATCTTGGCGTAGAGGTTGGGAACACCATATATTTT. It codes for CASSNLGVEVGNTIYF. The whole variable domain, filled in from reference TRBV19 and TRBJ1-3, reads DGGITQSPKYLFRKEGQNVTLSCEQNLNHDAMYWYRQDPGQGLRLIYYSQIVNDFQKGDIAEGYSVSREKKESFPLTVTSAQKNPTAFYLCASSNLGVEVGNTIYFGEGSWLTVV.

This clonotype was recorded many times. The chain joins TRBV20-1 to TRBJ2-3; TRBD2 matches 11 bases. The CDR3 length is 16 residues. V was pared by 1 base and J by 2 bases, with 5 bases of the junction left unmatched. Looked up from germline, CDR1 is DFQATT and CDR2 is SNEGSKA (reference sequence). As DNA, the CDR3 is TGCAGTGCTAGAGTGGTACTAGCGGGGGCCACAGATACGCAGTATTTT. Translating gives CSARVVLAGATDTQYF.

The chain employs TRBV10-3 and TRBJ2-7; the D gene could be TRBD1 or TRBD2 (5 bases each). The CDR3 runs 13 residues. Germline CDR1 and CDR2: ENHRY and SYGVKD. Deletions cut 4 bases from V and 7 bases from J, with 14 bases between. CDR3 in DNA: TGTGCCATCAGTGGGCCGGACACGGGAGAGCAGTACTTC. It is translated as CAISGPDTGEQYF.

The V call is TRBV9, the J call TRBJ1-2; D is perhaps TRBD1 (5 bases). Trimming removed 3 bases at V and 7 bases at J, with 13 bases between. This CDR3 has 13 amino acids. Germline CDR1 SGDLS, CDR2 YYNGEE. CDR3 in amino acids: CASSGDGGGGYTF. The CDR3 DNA sequence: TGTGCCAGCAGCGGGGATGGGGGAGGTGGCTACACCTTC. Full variable domain (rest looked up from reference TRBV9 and TRBJ1-2): DSGVTQTPKHLITATGQRVTLRCSPRSGDLSVYWYQQSLDQGLQFLIQYYNGEERAKGNILERFSAQQFPDLHSELNLSSLELGDSALYFCASSGDGGGGYTFGSGTRLTVV.

The chain uses TRBV10-3 and TRBJ2-5; 10 positions agree with TRBD2. This CDR3 has 14 residues. Trimming at V came to 2 bases and at J to 5 bases, leaving 2 bases not matched to a gene. Germline CDR1 is ENHRY and CDR2 is SYGVKD. The CDR3 DNA reads as TGTGCCATCAGTGAGAAGACTAGCGGGGAGACCCAGTACTTC. It encodes CAISEKTSGETQYF.

The chain recombines TRBV25-1 with TRBJ1-6, with 8 bases fitting TRBD1. Germline V CDR1 and CDR2: MGHDK, SYGVNS. The CDR3 length is 15 residues. The V segment lost 2 bases and the J segment 5 bases; nucleotides outside the gene matches: 2. CDR3 coding DNA: TGTGCCAGCAGTGAAGCGACAGGGGATAATTCACCCCTCCACTTT. This sequence encodes CASSEATGDNSPLHF.

This clonotype occurred a few times. V is TRBV10-3 and J is TRBJ1-2; 8 nucleotides align to TRBD1. Per the germline V gene, CDR1 is ENHRY and CDR2 is SYGVKD. The V segment lost 2 bases and the J segment 12 bases; nucleotides outside the gene matches: 8. The CDR3 is 13 residues long. CDR3 protein: CAISEQGARGNTF. Written as DNA, the CDR3 is TGTGCCATCAGTGAGCAGGGGGCGCGGGGAAACACCTTC.

The chain is built from TRBV6-1 and TRBJ2-7, with 10 nucleotides matching TRBD1. V lost 2 bases to trimming and J lost 3 bases; unmatched junction nucleotides: 4. CDR1 is MNHNS, CDR2 SASEGT, per germline. The CDR3 runs 15 residues. The CDR3 here is CASSEQGTGVYEQYV. The CDR3 DNA is TGTGCCAGCAGTGAACAAGGGACAGGGGTCTACGAGCAGTACGTC.

This clonotype has a count of ten or more. The V gene is TRBV27, the J gene TRBJ2-7, with TRBD1 identical over 9 bases. The CDR3 extends over 14 amino acids. Unmatched junction bases numbered 2, after V lost 3 bases and J lost 2 bases. Germline lookup yields CDR1 MNHEY and CDR2 SMNVEV (reference sequence). Here the CDR3 reads CASSFTGGPYEQYF. The DNA of the CDR3 is TGTGCCAGCAGTTTTACAGGGGGCCCCTACGAGCAGTACTTC.

This clonotype was detected ten times or more. The chain links TRBV11-2 to TRBJ1-2, with 8 bases identical to TRBD1. The CDR3 totals 13 residues. Germline V gene sequence: CDR1 SGHAT, CDR2 FQNNGV. J was trimmed by 5 bases and V by 5 bases; bases with no gene match: 4. CDR3 DNA sequence: TGTGCCAGCAGCCCAAGGACAGGGTATGGCTACACCTTC. As protein: CASSPRTGYGYTF. The entire variable domain, with the rest obtained from reference TRBV11-2 and TRBJ1-2, is as follows: EAGVAQSPRYKIIEKRQSVAFWCNPISGHATLYWYQQILGQGPKLLIQFQNNGVVDDSQLPKDRFSAERLKGVDSTLKIQPAKLEDSAVYLCASSPRTGYGYTFGSGTRLTVV.

At least ten counts were recorded for this clonotype. The chain links TRBV7-9 to TRBJ2-3; 8 positions match TRBD2. This CDR3 has 17 amino acids. In germline, CDR1 is SEHNR, CDR2 FQNEAQ (reference sequence). With V trimmed by 4 bases and J by 2 bases, 11 bases remained unmatched. CDR3 amino acids: CASSSSGGNRPTDTQYF. For the CDR3, the DNA is TGTGCCAGCAGCTCGAGCGGGGGTAACCGCCCCACAGATACGCAGTATTTT. The full variable domain, rest sourced from reference TRBV7-9 and TRBJ2-3, is DTGVSQNPRHKITKRGQNVTFRCDPISEHNRLYWYRQTLGQGPEFLTYFQNEAQLEKSRLLSDRFSAERPKGSFSTLEIQRTEQGDSAMYLCASSSSGGNRPTDTQYFGPGTRLTVL.

This clonotype is classed as medium-sized. This chain links TRBV15 with TRBJ2-5, with D possibly being TRBD2 (7 bases). The CDR3 is 15 residues long. The V gene lost 0 bases and the J gene lost 5 bases, with 13 bases spanning the gap. Germline V gene data show CDR1 as LNHNV and CDR2 as YYDKDF (reference sequence). The CDR3 protein is CATSRDNRGAETQYF. The CDR3 DNA reads TGTGCCACCAGCAGAGATAACCGGGGGGCTGAGACCCAGTACTTC.

This clonotype was seen ten or more times. V and J are TRBV15 and TRBJ2-3; D is possibly TRBD2 (5 bases). CDR3 length: 19 residues. The ends were cut back, 0 bases at V and 0 bases at J, with 19 bases in the middle. CDR1 LNHNV and CDR2 YYDKDF come from the germline V gene (reference sequence). CDR3 sequence: CATSRELVLGSTSTDTQYF. The DNA for the CDR3 is TGTGCCACCAGCAGAGAATTGGTTTTGGGGAGCACTAGCACAGATACGCAGTATTTT.

Concerning this clonotype: A read error may explain this, as a much larger clone is one base away. The gene calls are TRBV19 and TRBJ2-1, with unresolved D. The V end was cut by 3 bases, the J end by 0 bases, with 9 bases between. CDR3 length: 15 amino acids. Germline CDR1 LNHDA, CDR2 SQIVND (reference sequence). The CDR3 bases are TGTGCCAGTAGTATGATGGGATTCTCCTACAATGAGCAGTTCTTC. This encodes CASSMMGFSYNEQFF.